A single sample gave rise to the 4 T cell receptor beta chains below, sequenced in a study of sequential checkpoint blockade in melanoma. As to treatment: randomized to nivolumab then ipilimumab (arm A) or the reverse (arm B). Sequencing used immunoSEQ multiplex PCR; TCRdb keeps in-frame clones, though not all of them. The sample contains around 20,000 clones, roughly 80% of which appear only once. The sequenced sample was CD8+ T cells sorted from blood (inferred from file names), obtained from a patient given nivolumab and ipilimumab in sequence. All receptors derive from a human donor with melanoma.

The CDR3 protein is CASSQEGAGGSEQYF. CDR3 nucleotides: TGTGCCAGCAGCCAAGAAGGTGCGGGAGGATCCGAGCAGTACTTC. The gene calls are TRBV4-2 and TRBJ2-5, with 8 bases identical to TRBD2. The end of the DNA is better explained by TRBJ2-7, so the J call may be wrong. CDR3 length: 15 amino acids. Germline V CDR1 and CDR2: LGHNA, YNFKEQ.

The chain employs TRBV7-2 and TRBJ2-1; TRBD2 matches 10 bases. CDR1 and CDR2 (germline): SGHTA, FQGNSA. The CDR3 totals 13 residues. The V segment lost 3 bases and the J segment 7 bases; nucleotides outside the gene matches: 0. The CDR3 DNA sequence: TGTGCCAGCAGCTTTAGCGGGAGGAATGAGCAGTTCTTC. It encodes CASSFSGRNEQFF. Full variable domain (missing parts from reference TRBV7-2 and TRBJ2-1): GAGVSQSPSNKVTEKGKDVELRCDPISGHTALYWYRQSLGQGLEFLIYFQGNSAPDKSGLPSDRFSAERTGGSVSTLTIQRTQQEDSAVYLCASSFSGRNEQFFGPGTRLTVL.

CDR3 residues: CASGQGASFCYTF. The DNA of the CDR3 is TGTGCCAGCGGACAGGGGGCGTCTTTTTGCTACACCTTC. The chain carries TRBV2 and TRBJ1-2; 11 bases line up with TRBD1. The CDR3 has 13 residues. Per germline, CDR1 SNHLY and CDR2 FYNNEI. J gave up 9 bases and V 8 bases, and 8 bases lay outside the gene matches.

DNA of the CDR3: TGTGCCAGCAGCCCGAGTCGTATGACGGGCTATGGCTACACCTTC. Translating it yields CASSPSRMTGYGYTF. The V and J genes are TRBV7-8 and TRBJ1-2; D not certain. The CDR3 has 15 amino acids. Between the trimmed V and J ends, which lost 5 bases and 4 bases, there was a span of 17 bases. Germline loops: CDR1 SGHVS, CDR2 FQNEAQ.